The sequence of this TCR beta chain was determined in a study of cytomegalovirus exposure and HLA in healthy donors. The trim removed 6 bases at V and 3 bases at J, leaving 4 bases unmatched. Germline lookup yields CDR1 MNHEY and CDR2 SVGAGI. CDR3 length: 13 residues. With regard to this clone: Its antigen is unknown.

General study results and limits: Reportedly, diagnosis of cytomegalovirus status by the classifier showed high specificity and sensitivity. Researchers counted roughly 150 TCR beta chains as cytomegalovirus-associated.

Clones were read by immunoSEQ multiplex PCR, and TCRdb kept only the in-frame ones, dropping some. The data contain 120,000 or so clones, more than 70% of them singletons. Sequenced sample: PBMCs. The J gene is TRBJ1-1, the V gene TRBV6-5; 7 bases agree with TRBD1. This TCR was sampled from a woman aged 18-35 years in good health and CMV-seronegative. For the CDR3, the DNA is TGTGCCAGCAGAATCCAGGGGGACACTGAAGCTTTCTTT. This gives the protein CASRIQGDTEAFF.